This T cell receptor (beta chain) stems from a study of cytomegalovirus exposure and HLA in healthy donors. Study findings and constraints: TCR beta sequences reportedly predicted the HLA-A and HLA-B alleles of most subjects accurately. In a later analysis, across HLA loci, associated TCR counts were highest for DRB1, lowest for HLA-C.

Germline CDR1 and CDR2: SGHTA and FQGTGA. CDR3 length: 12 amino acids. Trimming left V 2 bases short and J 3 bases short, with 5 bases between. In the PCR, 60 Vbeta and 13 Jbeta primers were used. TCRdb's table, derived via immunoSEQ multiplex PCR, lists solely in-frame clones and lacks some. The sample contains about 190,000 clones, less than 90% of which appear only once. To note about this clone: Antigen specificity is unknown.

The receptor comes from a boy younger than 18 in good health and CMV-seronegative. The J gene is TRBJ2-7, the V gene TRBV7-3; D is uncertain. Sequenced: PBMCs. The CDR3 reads CASSLLCYEQYF. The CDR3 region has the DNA TGTGCCAGCAGCTTACTGTGCTACGAGCAGTACTTC.